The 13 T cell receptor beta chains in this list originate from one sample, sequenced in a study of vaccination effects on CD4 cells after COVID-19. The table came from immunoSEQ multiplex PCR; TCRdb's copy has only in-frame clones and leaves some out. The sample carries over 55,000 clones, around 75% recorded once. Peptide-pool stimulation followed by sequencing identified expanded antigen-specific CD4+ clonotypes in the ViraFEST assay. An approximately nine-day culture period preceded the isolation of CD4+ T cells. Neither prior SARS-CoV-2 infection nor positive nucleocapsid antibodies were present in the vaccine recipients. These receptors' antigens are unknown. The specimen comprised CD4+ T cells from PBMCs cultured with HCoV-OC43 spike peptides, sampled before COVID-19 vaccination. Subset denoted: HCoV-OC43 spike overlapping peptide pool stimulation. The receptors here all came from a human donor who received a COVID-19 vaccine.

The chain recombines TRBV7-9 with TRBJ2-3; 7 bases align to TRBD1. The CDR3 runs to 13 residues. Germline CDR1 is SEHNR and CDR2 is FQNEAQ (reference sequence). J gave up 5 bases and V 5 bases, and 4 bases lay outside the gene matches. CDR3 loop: CASSTTGVDTQYF. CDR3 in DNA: TGTGCCAGCAGCACAACAGGGGTAGATACGCAGTATTTT.

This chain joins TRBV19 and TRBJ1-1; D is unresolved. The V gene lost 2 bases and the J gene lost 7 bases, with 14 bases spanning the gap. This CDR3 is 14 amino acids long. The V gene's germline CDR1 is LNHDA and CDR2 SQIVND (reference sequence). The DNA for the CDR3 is TGTGCCAGTAGTATAAGGGTATTCGGGAGTGAAGCTTTCTTT. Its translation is CASSIRVFGSEAFF.

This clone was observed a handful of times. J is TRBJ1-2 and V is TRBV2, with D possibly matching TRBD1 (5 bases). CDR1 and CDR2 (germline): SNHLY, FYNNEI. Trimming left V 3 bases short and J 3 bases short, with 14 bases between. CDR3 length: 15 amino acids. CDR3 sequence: CASSEVSGTYYGYTF. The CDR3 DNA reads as TGTGCCAGCAGTGAGGTGAGCGGGACCTACTATGGCTACACCTTC.

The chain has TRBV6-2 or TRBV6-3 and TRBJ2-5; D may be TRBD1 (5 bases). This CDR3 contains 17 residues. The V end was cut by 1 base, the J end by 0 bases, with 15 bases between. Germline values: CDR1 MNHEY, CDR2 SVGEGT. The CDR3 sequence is CASSYLGAAQYQETQYF. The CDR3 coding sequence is TGTGCCAGCAGTTACTTAGGGGCAGCCCAGTACCAAGAGACCCAGTACTTC.

CDR3 nucleotide sequence: TGTGCCAGCAGCCCAGGACAGGGAGTTGGTGAGCAGTTCTTC. Translation: CASSPGQGVGEQFF. The chain employs TRBV7-2 and TRBJ2-1, with 8 bases aligning to TRBD1. In germline, CDR1 is SGHTA, CDR2 FQGNSA. With 5 bases clipped from V and 9 bases from J, the junction kept 9 bases outside the gene matches. The CDR3 loop spans 14 amino acids.

The CDR3 here is CASSGTSGGVPYNEQFF. In DNA form, the CDR3 reads TGTGCCAGCAGTGGTACTAGCGGGGGGGTGCCCTACAATGAGCAGTTCTTC. The V gene is TRBV6-1, the J gene TRBJ2-1; 13 positions agree with TRBD2. Losses at the gene ends were 4 bases for V and 2 bases for J; bases not matched to a gene: 5. There are 17 residues in the CDR3. CDR1 and CDR2 (germline): MNHNS, SASEGT.

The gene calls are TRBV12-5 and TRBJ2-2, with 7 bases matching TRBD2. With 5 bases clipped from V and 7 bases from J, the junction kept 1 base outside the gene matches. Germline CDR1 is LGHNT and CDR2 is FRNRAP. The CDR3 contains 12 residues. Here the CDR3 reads CASGAGVGELFF. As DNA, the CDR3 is TGTGCTAGTGGTGCGGGGGTCGGGGAGCTGTTTTTT.

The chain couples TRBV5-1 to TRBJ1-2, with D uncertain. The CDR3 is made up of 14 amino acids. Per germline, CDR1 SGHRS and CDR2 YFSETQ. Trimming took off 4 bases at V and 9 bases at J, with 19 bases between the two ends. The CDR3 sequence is CASSPDFIAESYTF. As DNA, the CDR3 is TGCGCCAGCAGCCCGGACTTCATCGCTGAGAGCTACACCTTC.

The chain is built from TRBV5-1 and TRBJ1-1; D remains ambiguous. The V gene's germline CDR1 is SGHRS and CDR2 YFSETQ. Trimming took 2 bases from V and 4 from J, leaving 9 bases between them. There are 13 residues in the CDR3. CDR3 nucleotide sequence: TGCGCCAGCAGCTTCACGGGTATCACTGAAGCTTTCTTT. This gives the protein CASSFTGITEAFF.

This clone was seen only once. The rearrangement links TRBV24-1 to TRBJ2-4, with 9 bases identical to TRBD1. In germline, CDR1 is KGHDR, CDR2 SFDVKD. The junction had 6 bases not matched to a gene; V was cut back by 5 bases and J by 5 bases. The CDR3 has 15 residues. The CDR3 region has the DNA TGTGCCACCAGTGTCGCGGGACAGGGTGAAAACATTCAGTACTTC. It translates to CATSVAGQGENIQYF.

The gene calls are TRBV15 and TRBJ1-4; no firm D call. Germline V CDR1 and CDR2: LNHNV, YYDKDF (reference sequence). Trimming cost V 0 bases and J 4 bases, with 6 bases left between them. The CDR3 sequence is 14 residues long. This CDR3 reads CATSRDLGNEKLFF. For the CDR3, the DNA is TGTGCCACCAGCAGAGATCTTGGTAATGAAAAACTGTTTTTT.

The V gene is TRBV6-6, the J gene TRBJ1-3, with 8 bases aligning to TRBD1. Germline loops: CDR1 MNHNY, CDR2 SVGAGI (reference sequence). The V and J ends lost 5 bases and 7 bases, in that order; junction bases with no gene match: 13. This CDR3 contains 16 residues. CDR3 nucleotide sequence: TGTGCCAGCAGTCGAGCCACCGGGACAGGACGCAACACCATATATTTT. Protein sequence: CASSRATGTGRNTIYF.

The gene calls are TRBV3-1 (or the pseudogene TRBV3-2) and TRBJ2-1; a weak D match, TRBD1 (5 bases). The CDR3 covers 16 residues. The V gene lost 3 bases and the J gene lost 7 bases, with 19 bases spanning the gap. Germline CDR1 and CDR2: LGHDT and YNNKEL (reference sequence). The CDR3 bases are TGTGCCAGCAGCCATCTCCTGGGCAGGGAAAGGAATGAGCAGTTCTTC. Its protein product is CASSHLLGRERNEQFF.